This record concerns one TCR beta chain sequence. Its antigen is currently not known. No base-level quality is on record; no much larger clone is a single base apart. The 35 to 40 donors, aged roughly 6 to 95 years, were systemically healthy Caucasian individuals from Russia. Each donor gave roughly 9.5 milliliters of peripheral blood, collected into EDTA-treated Vacutainer tubes. Ficoll-Paque density-gradient centrifugation was used to isolate PBMCs, with at least 7 million per sample. Trizol reagent was used to extract total RNA from the PBMCs, yielding at least 6 micrograms per sample. The percentages of naive CD45RAhigh/CD27high T cells were determined by flow cytometry on a PBMC aliquot from every donor. Trimming costs V 3 bases and J 4 bases, and their ends lie 9 bases apart. The germline V gene (reference sequence) provides CDR1 LGHDT and CDR2 YNNKEL. The CDR3, cysteine through phenylalanine, is 13 amino acids long. Only CDR3 DNA remains: 39 bases, in frame from the first base.

The data derive from a study of blood T cells in healthy people across ages (dated by TCRdb to 2013 to 2016). For context, the study as a whole: In model experiments, template switching captured roughly one uniquely barcoded TCR beta cDNA molecule for every two T cells. The donors were divided into four age groups: young (average approximately 17 years), middle-aged (around 37), aged (approximately 62) and long-lived (about 80). For two donors (one aged 18 to 30 and one aged 80 or older), the study analyzed two additional independent replicas of 1 million unique cDNA reads from the same blood draw. To avoid experimental bias, donors of different ages were spread randomly across the sequencing lanes. The study measured age-related changes in TCR beta repertoire diversity using deep sequencing normalized with unique cDNA molecular identifiers. What the work shows at the level of the full study, not this receptor alone: Because donor CMV infection status was unknown, age-related changes in expanded clonotypes were potentially confounded. A strong correlation was found between observed TCR beta diversity and the percentage of naive T cells measured by flow cytometry. Bulk unsorted PBMC profiling prevented conclusive comparison of naive and antigen-experienced compartments. Estimates of total diversity from one million sequenced T cells were regarded as lower bounds and underestimates. Observed TCR beta diversity per million T cells fell roughly linearly with age, and a significant reduction was already apparent by age about 38. Compared with the aged group, the long-lived group had more naive CD4+ T cells, fewer expanded clones and increased TCR diversity, suggesting age selection.

The protocol used for the library was 5' RACE. A second PCR of about 7 to 12 cycles was run with a J-beta primer mix and a sample-barcoded 5' primer. A unique molecular identifier was introduced onto each TCR beta cDNA molecule by a template-switch 5' adaptor carrying 12 random nucleotides. At least 3 million CDR3-containing paired-end reads were obtained from each sample. The Mint cDNA synthesis kit, primed by a TRBC-specific oligonucleotide, was used to synthesize first-strand cDNA from all RNA. After uracil-DNA glycosylase treatment, a first 18-cycle PCR used universal primers M1SS and BC2_uni_R on all cDNA. As for the original processing: For normalization, 1 million high-quality reads, each with a distinct molecular identifier, were randomly selected from each sample. Reads sharing molecular identifiers were discarded rather than binned into consensus sequences. MiTCR, run with a Q25 quality threshold and the strictest error-elimination algorithm, handled CDR3 identification, clonotype clustering and error correction. A nonparametric unseen species model using Euler transformation provided a lower-bound estimate of total TCR beta diversity. TCRdb trimmed public reads at Q25 via fastp, called clones via MiXCR and kept in-frame beta chains. One record per CDR3 amino acid sequence lists the most common genes and DNA. These V and J calls are TCRdb output, not the study's own analysis. For this sample there are 1.8 million or so distinct CDR3 sequences; about two fifths appear just once. About 23% of the sample is in the top ten clones.

The receptor's source is a human donor in good health. What was sequenced was blood. The receptor chain draws on TRBV3-1 and TRBJ2-5; the D gene is possibly TRBD2, with 6 bases matching. The CDR3: CASSHLEGETQYF. The nucleotide sequence reads TGTGCCAGCAGCCACCTGGAGGGAGAGACCCAGTACTTC.